This record looks at one T cell receptor (beta chain) sequence and its context. Its antigen is not known. The sample carries other DNA sequences with the same CDR3. With 60 Vbeta and 13 Jbeta primers, the PCR was carried out. The protocol was immunoSEQ multiplex PCR, while the TCRdb copy is restricted to in-frame clones and leaves out a portion. This table has about 160,000 clones, roughly 84% appearing once. The entry originates in a study of cytomegalovirus exposure and HLA in healthy donors. General study results and limits: Later on, an analysis showed TCR association rates differing by HLA locus, with DRB1 the most and HLA-C the fewest. Cytomegalovirus-associated status was assigned to approximately 160 TCR beta chains.

Healthy donors of bone marrow made up the group. Trimming took off 5 bases at V and 3 bases at J, with 14 bases between the two ends. This CDR3 is 15 amino acids long. Germline V lookup: CDR1 MNHEY, CDR2 SVGAGI. V gene TRBV6-5 combines with J gene TRBJ2-1, with D perhaps matching TRBD2 (6 bases). The TCR originated in a man in his late teens or twenties in good health and CMV-seropositive. Specimen: PBMCs. The CDR3 loop is CASSAGGTSYNEQFF. CDR3 nucleotide sequence: TGTGCCAGCAGTGCCGGCGGGACGAGCTACAATGAGCAGTTCTTC.